The rows below give T cell receptor beta chains drawn from one sample of a study of T cell responses to AZD1222 COVID-19 vaccine. Libraries were prepared by immunoSEQ multiplex PCR; TCRdb keeps only in-frame clonotypes and omits some of them. The data hold more than 100,000 clones, with 80% to 90% observed a single time. The sample was peripheral blood, taken on day 0 of AZD1222 vaccination. These receptors came from an adult in good health. The CDR3 runs from the conserved cysteine through the conserved F or W. D genes are given only for firm matches. Expanded clones get a size class; other rows say once, few or many, or leave the size out.

cdr3_aa,cdr3_nt,j_call,d_call,clone_size,v_call
CSVVQSNTEAFF,TGCAGCGTTGTCCAAAGTAACACTGAAGCTTTCTTT,TRBJ1-1,.,.,TRBV29-1
CASSLGLAGGNSYEQYF,TGTGCCAGCAGTTTAGGACTAGCGGGAGGGAACTCCTACGAGCAGTACTTC,TRBJ2-7,TRBD2,.,TRBV28
CASKPSQGLTYEQYF,TGTGCCAGCAAACCATCGCAGGGGCTAACCTACGAGCAGTACTTC,TRBJ2-7,.,once,TRBV18
CASSQTSGGGGELFF,TGTGCCAGCAGCCAGACTAGCGGTGGGGGCGGGGAGCTGTTTTTT,TRBJ2-2,TRBD2,.,TRBV3-1/TRBV3-2
CASSQGNTIYF,TGTGCCAGTTCACAGGGGAACACCATATATTTT,TRBJ1-3,TRBD1,.,TRBV6-5
CASRSLLSYEKLFF,TGTGCCAGCCGATCCCTTTTAAGTTATGAAAAACTGTTTTTT,TRBJ1-4,.,.,TRBV27
CASGLSPDTQYF,TGTGCTAGTGGGCTATCGCCAGATACGCAGTATTTT,TRBJ2-3,.,once,TRBV12-5
CASRGTQGSSYNSPLHF,TGTGCCAGCAGAGGAACTCAGGGGAGCTCCTATAATTCACCCCTCCACTTT,TRBJ1-6,.,once,TRBV2
CASSYATVGYTF,TGTGCCAGCAGTTATGCGACAGTTGGCTACACCTTC,TRBJ1-2,.,.,TRBV6-2/TRBV6-3
CASTNSQETQYF,TGTGCCAGCACAAACAGCCAAGAGACCCAGTACTTC,TRBJ2-5,.,.,TRBV6-5
CASSLIWDRGVHEQYF,TGTGCCAGCAGTCTTATATGGGACAGGGGAGTTCACGAGCAGTACTTC,TRBJ2-7,TRBD1,.,TRBV27
CASSEDRGRMYTF,TGTGCCAGCAGTGAAGACAGGGGGAGGATGTACACCTTC,TRBJ1-2,TRBD1,once,TRBV2
CASSQPGQLYGYTF,TGTGCCAGCAGCCAACCGGGACAGCTGTATGGCTACACCTTC,TRBJ1-2,TRBD1,.,TRBV3-1/TRBV3-2
CASSQGITGGHGYTF,TGCGCCAGCAGCCAAGGGATAACAGGGGGGCATGGCTACACCTTC,TRBJ1-2,TRBD1,.,TRBV4-3
CASSLARSPQYF,TGTGCCAGCAGCTTAGCACGGAGCCCTCAGTACTTC,TRBJ2-4,.,.,TRBV7-9
CASSGDRWSTQYF,TGCGCCAGCAGTGGGGACAGGTGGTCTACGCAGTATTTT,TRBJ2-3,TRBD1,.,TRBV10-2
CSAAYGYTF,TGCAGTGCCGCATATGGCTACACCTTC,TRBJ1-2,.,.,TRBV20-1
CASSFRGRQFF,TGTGCCAGCAGTTTCAGGGGCCGGCAGTTCTTC,TRBJ2-1,.,.,TRBV28
CASSSYRAGEKLFF,TGTGCCAGCAGTTCCTACAGGGCTGGTGAAAAACTGTTTTTT,TRBJ1-4,.,few,TRBV27
CASSLGASGRVNEQFF,TGTGCCAGCTCCTTGGGAGCTAGCGGGAGGGTCAATGAGCAGTTCTTC,TRBJ2-1,TRBD2,.,TRBV18
CASSLGPGSNEKLFF,TGCGCCAGCAGCCTGGGACCGGGATCTAATGAAAAACTGTTTTTT,TRBJ1-4,.,few,TRBV5-1
CASSQDVWTGSYGYTF,TGCGCCAGCAGCCAAGATGTGTGGACAGGGAGCTATGGCTACACCTTC,TRBJ1-2,TRBD1,.,TRBV4-3
CASSPTGLRGIGELFF,TGCGCCAGCAGCCCCACGGGCCTTAGGGGGATCGGGGAGCTGTTTTTT,TRBJ2-2,.,.,TRBV5-1
CASSVAGGAGANVLTF,TGTGCCAGCAGCGTAGCGGGCGGGGCTGGGGCCAACGTCCTGACTTTC,TRBJ2-6,.,.,TRBV9
CASSLAGDGEQFF,TGTGCCAGCAGCCTAGCGGGGGACGGAGAGCAGTTCTTC,TRBJ2-1,TRBD2,once,TRBV3-1/TRBV3-2
CASSFRTDQPQHF,TGTGCCAGCAGTTTCAGGACGGATCAGCCCCAGCATTTT,TRBJ1-5,.,few,TRBV12-3/TRBV12-4
CASSPAWGQPQHF,TGTGCCAGCAGCCCCGCGTGGGGCCAGCCCCAGCATTTT,TRBJ1-5,.,.,TRBV6-5
CASSIAAGPYEQYF,TGTGCCAGTAGTATAGCGGCAGGTCCCTACGAGCAGTACTTC,TRBJ2-7,.,.,TRBV19